This record looks at one T cell receptor beta chain sequence and its context. No antigen is known for it. This record belongs to a study of cytomegalovirus exposure and HLA in healthy donors. Study-level points and caveats: TCR beta sequences reportedly predicted the HLA-A and HLA-B alleles of most subjects accurately. Presence/absence analyses assumed roughly uniform sequencing depth across donors, which may not hold.

The V gene's germline CDR1 is SGHTA and CDR2 FQGNSA. The CDR3 extends over 16 amino acids. With 2 bases clipped from V and 4 bases from J, the junction kept 8 bases outside the gene matches. PCR was performed using 60 Vbeta and 13 Jbeta primers. The assay was immunoSEQ multiplex PCR, and TCRdb's table has in-frame clones only and misses some. The data show roughly 190,000 clones, about 81% seen once. The TCR originated in a man between 25 and 39 years old in good health and CMV-seropositive. The chain uses TRBV7-2 and TRBJ2-5; TRBD2 aligns across 9 bases. Source material: PBMCs. Here the CDR3 reads CASSLRLAGSGETQYF. The CDR3 DNA is TGTGCCAGCAGCTTACGGCTAGCGGGATCAGGAGAGACCCAGTACTTC. Supplemented by reference TRBV7-2 and TRBJ2-5, the full variable domain reads GAGVSQSPSNKVTEKGKDVELRCDPISGHTALYWYRQSLGQGLEFLIYFQGNSAPDKSGLPSDRFSAERTGGSVSTLTIQRTQQEDSAVYLCASSLRLAGSGETQYFGPGTRLLVL.